A single sample gave rise to the 9 T cell receptor beta chains below, sequenced in a study of Ad26.COV2.S vaccination and SARS-CoV-2 variants. The treatment is: around 19 received Ad26.COV2.S at low or high dose, single or two shots; roughly 5 received placebo; per-sample allocation not given. It was on day 63 after the first vaccine or placebo injection that samples were taken. TCRdb's copy holds only in-frame clones and misses some; the assay was immunoSEQ multiplex PCR. The sample yields around 400,000 clones, 80% to 90% seen once. Sequencing used peripheral blood, obtained in a trial of Ad26.COV2.S vaccine versus placebo. The receptor source for this set is a person aged 18-65 years who received the Ad26.COV2.S COVID-19 vaccine or a placebo.

This clone has a handful of counts. The V gene is TRBV19, the J gene TRBJ2-2; D unresolved. Germline loops: CDR1 LNHDA, CDR2 SQIVND (reference sequence). Trimming took off 10 bases at V and 6 bases at J, with 9 bases between the two ends. CDR3 length: 11 amino acids. The CDR3 sequence is CATRIPGELFF. The CDR3 nucleotides read TGTGCCACCCGGATCCCCGGGGAGCTGTTTTTT.

The chain joins TRBV7-2 to TRBJ2-2, with D uncertain. Germline V CDR1 and CDR2: SGHTA, FQGNSA. V was cut by 1 base and J by 7 bases, with 10 bases left in between. The CDR3 has 14 residues. The CDR3 DNA sequence: TGTGCCAGCAGCTTAGGCGTTGGATACGGGGAGCTGTTTTTT. Its translation is CASSLGVGYGELFF.

The table lists this clone with a few counts. The chain employs TRBV19 and TRBJ1-1, with 9 bases aligning to TRBD1. Trimming cost V 5 bases and J 1 base; bases outside gene matches: 2. Germline loops: CDR1 LNHDA, CDR2 SQIVND (reference sequence). The CDR3 sequence is 14 residues long. CDR3 protein: CASSLQGANTEAFF. The DNA of the CDR3 is TGTGCCAGTAGTCTACAGGGGGCGAACACTGAAGCTTTCTTT. The variable domain in full, completed from reference TRBV19 and TRBJ1-1, reads DGGITQSPKYLFRKEGQNVTLSCEQNLNHDAMYWYRQDPGQGLRLIYYSQIVNDFQKGDIAEGYSVSREKKESFPLTVTSAQKNPTAFYLCASSLQGANTEAFFGQGTRLTVV.

V is TRBV18 and J is TRBJ1-4, with a tentative D call TRBD1 (5 bases). V lost 6 bases to trimming and J lost 8 bases, with 19 bases between them. Germline V gene data show CDR1 as KGHSH and CDR2 as LQKENI. The CDR3 runs to 15 residues. CDR3 nucleotide sequence: TGTGCCAGCTCCCCTAGACAGTCAATGGGGGAAAAACTGTTTTTT. This codes for CASSPRQSMGEKLFF. Using reference TRBV18 and TRBJ1-4 for the parts outside the CDR3, the full variable domain is NAGVMQNPRHLVRRRGQEARLRCSPMKGHSHVYWYRQLPEEGLKFMVYLQKENIIDESGMPKERFSAEFPKEGPSILRIQQVVRGDSAAYFCASSPRQSMGEKLFFGSGTQLSVL.

V and J are TRBV11-3 and TRBJ2-1, with 7 positions matching TRBD2. Trimming took 5 bases from V and 4 from J; bases not matched to a gene: 8. The germline V gene has CDR1 SGHNT and CDR2 YENEEA. The CDR3 covers 15 residues. The CDR3 DNA follows: TGTGCCAGCAGCCACAAGCGGGATCCGTACAATGAGCAGTTCTTC. Translation: CASSHKRDPYNEQFF.

The chain has TRBV23-1 and TRBJ1-2, with D unclear. TRBV23-1 is labeled an ORF, and its function is uncertain. CDR3 length: 17 amino acids. V gave up 1 base and J gave up 0 bases, with 15 bases separating them. CDR3 residues: CASSQFPAGSPNYGYTF. CDR3 coding DNA: TGCGCCAGCAGTCAATTTCCGGCCGGCAGTCCTAACTATGGCTACACCTTC.

V usage is TRBV4-1 and J usage is TRBJ1-5; perhaps TRBD1 as D (5 bases). Germline CDR1 reads MGHRA; CDR2 reads YSYEKL. The CDR3 length is 17 residues. Trimming took off 6 bases at V and 3 bases at J, with 21 bases between the two ends. The CDR3 loop is CASSHHLQGAANQPQHF. In DNA form, the CDR3 reads TGCGCCAGCAGTCACCATCTTCAGGGCGCGGCCAATCAGCCCCAGCATTTT.

The V gene is TRBV28, the J gene TRBJ2-3; no reliable D call. The germline V gene encodes CDR1 MDHEN and CDR2 SYDVKM. The CDR3 has 13 amino acids. Deletions cut 3 bases from V and 3 bases from J, with 7 bases between. CDR3 sequence reads: CASSFTGTDTQYF. DNA for the CDR3: TGTGCCAGCAGTTTCACCGGGACAGATACGCAGTATTTT.

This chain connects TRBV5-1 to TRBJ1-4; D is uncertain. Deletions cut 4 bases from V and 5 bases from J, with 9 bases between. The germline V gene has CDR1 SGHRS and CDR2 YFSETQ. The CDR3 runs to 13 residues. The CDR3 spells CASSGQKNEKLFF. The CDR3 DNA is TGCGCCAGCAGCGGTCAGAAGAATGAAAAACTGTTTTTT.